This T cell receptor beta chain was documented in a study of shared clonotypes between healthy human individuals. The genomic DNA of each subset was split evenly across several immunoSEQ plates. Method: immunoSEQ multiplex PCR; TCRdb's copy keeps in-frame clones and lacks some. The data show 400,000 to 600,000 clones, about 96% seen once. The sample taken for sequencing was naive CD4+ T cells sorted from blood. Subset described: CD45RA+ positively selected. The sequence came from a woman younger than 45 in good health.

This CDR3 reads CASSLLPDGASGEKLFF. The DNA of the CDR3 is TGTGCCAGCAGTTTACTCCCCGACGGAGCTTCCGGTGAAAAACTGTTTTTT. The chain employs TRBV27 and TRBJ1-4; D unclear. The CDR3 is 17 amino acids. The V end lost 2 bases, the J end lost 7 bases, and 20 bases lay between the germline ends. Looked up from germline, CDR1 is MNHEY and CDR2 is SMNVEV (reference sequence). Full variable domain (rest looked up from reference TRBV27 and TRBJ1-4): EAQVTQNPRYLITVTGKKLTVTCSQNMNHEYMSWYRQDPGLGLRQIYYSMNVEVTDKGDVPEGYKVSRKEKRNFPLILESPSPNQTSLYFCASSLLPDGASGEKLFFGSGTQLSVL.